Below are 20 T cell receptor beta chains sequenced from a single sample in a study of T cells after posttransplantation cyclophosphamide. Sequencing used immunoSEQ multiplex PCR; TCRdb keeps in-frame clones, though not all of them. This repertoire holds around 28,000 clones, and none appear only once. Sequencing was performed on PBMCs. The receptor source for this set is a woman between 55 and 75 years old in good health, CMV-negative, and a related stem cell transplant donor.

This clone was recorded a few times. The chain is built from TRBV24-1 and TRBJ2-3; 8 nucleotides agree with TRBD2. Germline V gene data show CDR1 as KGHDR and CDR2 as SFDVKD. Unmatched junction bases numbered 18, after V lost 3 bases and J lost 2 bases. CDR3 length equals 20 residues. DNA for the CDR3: TGTGCCACCAGTGATCCACGGGACTCTGGCCGACTAGCGCCCACAGATACGCAGTATTTT. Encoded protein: CATSDPRDSGRLAPTDTQYF.

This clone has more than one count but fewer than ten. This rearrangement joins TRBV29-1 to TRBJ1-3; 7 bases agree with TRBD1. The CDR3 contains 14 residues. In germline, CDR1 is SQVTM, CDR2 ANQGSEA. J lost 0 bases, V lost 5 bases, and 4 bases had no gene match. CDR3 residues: CSVQTGFSGNTIYF. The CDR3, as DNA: TGCAGCGTTCAGACAGGGTTCTCTGGAAACACCATATATTTT.

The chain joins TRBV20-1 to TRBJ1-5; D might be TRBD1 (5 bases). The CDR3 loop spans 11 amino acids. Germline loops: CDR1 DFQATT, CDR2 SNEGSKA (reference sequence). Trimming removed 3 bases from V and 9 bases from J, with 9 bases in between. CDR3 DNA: TGCAGTGCTAGCGGGGGGTCGCCCCAGCATTTT. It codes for CSASGGSPQHF.

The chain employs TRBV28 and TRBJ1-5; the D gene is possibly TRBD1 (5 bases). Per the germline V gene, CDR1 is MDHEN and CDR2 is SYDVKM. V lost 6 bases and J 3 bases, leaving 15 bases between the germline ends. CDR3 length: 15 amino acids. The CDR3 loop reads CASSPRGNHNQPQHF. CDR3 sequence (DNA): TGTGCCAGCAGCCCTCGGGGGAATCACAATCAGCCCCAGCATTTT.

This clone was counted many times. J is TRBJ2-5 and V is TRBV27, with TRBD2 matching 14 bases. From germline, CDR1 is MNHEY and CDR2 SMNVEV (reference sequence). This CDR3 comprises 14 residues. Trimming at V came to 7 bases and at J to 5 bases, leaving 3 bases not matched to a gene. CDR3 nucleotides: TGTGCCAGCAAAAGGACTAGCGGGAGGGAGACCCAGTACTTC. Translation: CASKRTSGRETQYF.

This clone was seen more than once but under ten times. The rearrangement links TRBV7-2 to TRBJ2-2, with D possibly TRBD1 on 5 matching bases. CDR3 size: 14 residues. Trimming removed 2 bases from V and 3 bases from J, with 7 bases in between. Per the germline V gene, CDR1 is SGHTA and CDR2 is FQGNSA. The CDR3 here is CASSLFRDTGELFF. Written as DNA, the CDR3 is TGTGCCAGCAGCTTATTCAGGGACACCGGGGAGCTGTTTTTT.

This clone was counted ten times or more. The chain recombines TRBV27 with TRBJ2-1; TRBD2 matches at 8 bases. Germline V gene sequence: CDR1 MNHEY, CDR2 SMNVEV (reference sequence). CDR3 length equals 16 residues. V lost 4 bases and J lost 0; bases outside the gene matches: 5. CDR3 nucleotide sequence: TGTGCCAGCAGTTCCCCGGGGGGGGGCTCCTACAATGAGCAGTTCTTC. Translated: CASSSPGGGSYNEQFF.

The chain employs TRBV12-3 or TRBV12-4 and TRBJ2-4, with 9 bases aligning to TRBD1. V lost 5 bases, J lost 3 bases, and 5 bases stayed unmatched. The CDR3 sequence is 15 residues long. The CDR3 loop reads CASSLGQGNKNIQYF. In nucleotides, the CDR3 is TGTGCCAGCAGTCTTGGACAGGGGAACAAAAACATTCAGTACTTC.

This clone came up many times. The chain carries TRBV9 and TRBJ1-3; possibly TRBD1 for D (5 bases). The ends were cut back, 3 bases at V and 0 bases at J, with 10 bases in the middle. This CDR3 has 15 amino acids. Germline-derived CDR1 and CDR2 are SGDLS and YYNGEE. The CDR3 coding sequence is TGTGCCAGCAGCGGCACAGGAGACTCTGGAAACACCATATATTTT. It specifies CASSGTGDSGNTIYF.

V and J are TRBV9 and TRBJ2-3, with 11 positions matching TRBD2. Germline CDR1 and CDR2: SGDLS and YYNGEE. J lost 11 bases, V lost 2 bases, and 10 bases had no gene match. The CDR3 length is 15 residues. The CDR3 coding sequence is TGTGCCAGCAGCGTCCTAGCGGGGGGTCCCCTCAAGCAGTATTTT. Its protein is CASSVLAGGPLKQYF. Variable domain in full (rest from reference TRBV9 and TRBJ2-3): DSGVTQTPKHLITATGQRVTLRCSPRSGDLSVYWYQQSLDQGLQFLIQYYNGEERAKGNILERFSAQQFPDLHSELNLSSLELGDSALYFCASSVLAGGPLKQYFGPGTRLTVL.

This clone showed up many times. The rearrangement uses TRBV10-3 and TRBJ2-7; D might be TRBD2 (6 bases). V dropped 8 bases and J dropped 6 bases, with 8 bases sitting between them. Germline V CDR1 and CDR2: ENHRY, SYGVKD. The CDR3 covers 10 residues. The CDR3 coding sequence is TGTGCCATCGGGGGGTCCGAGCAGTACTTC. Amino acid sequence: CAIGGSEQYF.

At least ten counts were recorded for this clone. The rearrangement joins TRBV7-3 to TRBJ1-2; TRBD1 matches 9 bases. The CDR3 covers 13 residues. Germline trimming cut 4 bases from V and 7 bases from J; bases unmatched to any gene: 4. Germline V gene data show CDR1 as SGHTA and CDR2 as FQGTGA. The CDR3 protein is CASSSGQGFGYTF. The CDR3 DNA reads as TGTGCCAGCAGCTCCGGACAGGGGTTTGGCTACACCTTC.

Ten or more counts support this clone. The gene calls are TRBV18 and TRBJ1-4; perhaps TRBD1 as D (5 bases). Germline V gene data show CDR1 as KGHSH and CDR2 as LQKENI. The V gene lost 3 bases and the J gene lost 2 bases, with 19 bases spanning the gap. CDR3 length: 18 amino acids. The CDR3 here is CASSPPPAAGRTNEKLFF. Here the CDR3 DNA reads TGTGCCAGCTCACCCCCCCCCGCAGCAGGGAGGACTAATGAAAAACTGTTTTTT. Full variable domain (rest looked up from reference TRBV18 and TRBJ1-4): NAGVMQNPRHLVRRRGQEARLRCSPMKGHSHVYWYRQLPEEGLKFMVYLQKENIIDESGMPKERFSAEFPKEGPSILRIQQVVRGDSAAYFCASSPPPAAGRTNEKLFFGSGTQLSVL.

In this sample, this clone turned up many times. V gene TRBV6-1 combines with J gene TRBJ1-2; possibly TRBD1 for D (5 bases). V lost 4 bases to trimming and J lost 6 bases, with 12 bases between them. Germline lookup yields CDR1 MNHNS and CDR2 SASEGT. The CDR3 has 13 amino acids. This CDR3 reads CASSVRVWDGYTF. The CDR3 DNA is TGTGCCAGCAGTGTCAGGGTCTGGGATGGCTACACCTTC.

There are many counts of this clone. CDR3 sequence (DNA): TGTGCCAGCAGCCCTATGCCCATAACAGGGGTTAATAACTATGGCTACACCTTC. Translating it yields CASSPMPITGVNNYGYTF. V and J are TRBV7-9 and TRBJ1-2, with 7 bases fitting TRBD1. This CDR3 has 18 amino acids. Looked up from germline, CDR1 is SEHNR and CDR2 is FQNEAQ (reference sequence). The J segment lost 1 base and the V segment lost 5 bases, leaving 16 bases of the junction unmatched. Variable domain in full (rest from reference TRBV7-9 and TRBJ1-2): DTGVSQNPRHKITKRGQNVTFRCDPISEHNRLYWYRQTLGQGPEFLTYFQNEAQLEKSRLLSDRFSAERPKGSFSTLEIQRTEQGDSAMYLCASSPMPITGVNNYGYTFGSGTRLTVV.

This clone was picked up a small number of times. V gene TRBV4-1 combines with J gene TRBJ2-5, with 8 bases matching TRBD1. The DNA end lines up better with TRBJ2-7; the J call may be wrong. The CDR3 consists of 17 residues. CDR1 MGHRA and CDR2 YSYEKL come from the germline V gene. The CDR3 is CASSQSDRGTSSYEQYF. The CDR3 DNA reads TGCGCCAGCAGCCAATCCGACAGGGGAACAAGCTCCTACGAGCAGTACTTC.

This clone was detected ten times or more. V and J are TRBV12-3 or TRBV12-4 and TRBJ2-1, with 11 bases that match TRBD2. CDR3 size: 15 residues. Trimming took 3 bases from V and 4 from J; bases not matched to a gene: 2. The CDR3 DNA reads TGTGCCAGCAGTTTGGGGACTAGCGGTTACAATGAGCAGTTCTTC. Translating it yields CASSLGTSGYNEQFF.

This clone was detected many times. CDR3 region: CATGQGPLLAFF. CDR3 DNA sequence: TGTGCCACGGGACAGGGTCCTCTTTTAGCTTTCTTT. The V call is TRBV2, the J call TRBJ1-1; 9 bases fit TRBD1. The CDR3 length is 12 residues. The trim removed 10 bases at V and 10 bases at J, leaving 10 bases unmatched. Germline V gives CDR1 SNHLY, CDR2 FYNNEI.

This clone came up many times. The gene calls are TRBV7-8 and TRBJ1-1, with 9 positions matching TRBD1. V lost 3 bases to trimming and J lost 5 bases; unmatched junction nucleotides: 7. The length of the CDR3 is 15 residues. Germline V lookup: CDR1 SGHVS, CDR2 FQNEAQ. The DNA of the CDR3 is TGTGCCAGCAGCTTTGACCGGGACAGGGAAACTGAAGCTTTCTTT. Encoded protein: CASSFDRDRETEAFF.

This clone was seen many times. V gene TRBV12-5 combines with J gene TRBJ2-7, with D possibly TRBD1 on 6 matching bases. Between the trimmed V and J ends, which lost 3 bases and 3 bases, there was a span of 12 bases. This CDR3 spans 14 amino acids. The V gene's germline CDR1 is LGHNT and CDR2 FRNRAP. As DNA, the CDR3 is TGTGCTAGTGGTTTACAGGGACGGGACTACGAGCAGTACTTC. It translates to CASGLQGRDYEQYF.